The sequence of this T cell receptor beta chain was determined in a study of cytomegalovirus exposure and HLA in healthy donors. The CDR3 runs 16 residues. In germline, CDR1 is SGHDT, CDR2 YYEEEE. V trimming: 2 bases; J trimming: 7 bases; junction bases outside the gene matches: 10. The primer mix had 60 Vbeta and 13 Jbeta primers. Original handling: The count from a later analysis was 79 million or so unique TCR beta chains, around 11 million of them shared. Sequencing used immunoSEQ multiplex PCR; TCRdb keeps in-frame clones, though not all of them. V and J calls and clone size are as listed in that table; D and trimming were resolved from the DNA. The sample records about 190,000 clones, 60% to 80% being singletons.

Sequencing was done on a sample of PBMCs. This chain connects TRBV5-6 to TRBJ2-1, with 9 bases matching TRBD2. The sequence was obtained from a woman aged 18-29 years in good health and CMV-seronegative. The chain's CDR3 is CASSFLGGGAENEQFF. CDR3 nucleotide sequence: TGTGCCAGCAGCTTTTTGGGCGGGGGGGCCGAGAATGAGCAGTTCTTC.